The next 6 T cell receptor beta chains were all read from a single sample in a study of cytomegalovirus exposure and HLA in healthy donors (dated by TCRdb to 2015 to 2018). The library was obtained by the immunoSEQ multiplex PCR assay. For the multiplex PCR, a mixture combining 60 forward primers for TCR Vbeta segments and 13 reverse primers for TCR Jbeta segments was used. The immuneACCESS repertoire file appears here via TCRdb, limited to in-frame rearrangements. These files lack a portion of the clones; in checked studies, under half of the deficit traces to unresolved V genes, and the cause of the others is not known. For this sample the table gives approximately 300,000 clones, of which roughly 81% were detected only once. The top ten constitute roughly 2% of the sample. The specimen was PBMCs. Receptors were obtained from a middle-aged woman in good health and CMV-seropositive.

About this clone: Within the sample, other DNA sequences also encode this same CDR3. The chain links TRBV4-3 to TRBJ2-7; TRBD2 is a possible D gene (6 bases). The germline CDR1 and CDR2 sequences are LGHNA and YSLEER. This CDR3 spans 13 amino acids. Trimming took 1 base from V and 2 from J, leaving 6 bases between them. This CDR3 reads CASSQGLAYEQYF. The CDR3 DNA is TGCGCCAGCAGCCAAGGACTAGCCTACGAGCAGTACTTC.

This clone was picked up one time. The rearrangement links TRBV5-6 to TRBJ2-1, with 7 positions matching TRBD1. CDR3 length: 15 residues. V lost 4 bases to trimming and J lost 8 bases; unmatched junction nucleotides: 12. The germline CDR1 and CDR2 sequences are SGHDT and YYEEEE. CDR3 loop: CASSPGTEVGDEQFF. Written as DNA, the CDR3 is TGTGCCAGCAGCCCCGGGACAGAGGTTGGCGATGAGCAGTTCTTC.

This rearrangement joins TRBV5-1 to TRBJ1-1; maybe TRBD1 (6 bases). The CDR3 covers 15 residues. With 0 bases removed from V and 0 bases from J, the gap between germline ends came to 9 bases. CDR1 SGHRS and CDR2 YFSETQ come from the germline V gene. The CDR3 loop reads CASSLGPGVNTEAFF. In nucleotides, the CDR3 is TGCGCCAGCAGCTTGGGGCCAGGGGTGAACACTGAAGCTTTCTTT.

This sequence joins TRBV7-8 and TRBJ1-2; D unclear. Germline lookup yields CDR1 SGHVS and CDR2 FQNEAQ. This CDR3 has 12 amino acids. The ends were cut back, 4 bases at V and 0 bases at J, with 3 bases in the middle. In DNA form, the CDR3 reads TGTGCCAGCAGCTCCTCTAACTATGGCTACACCTTC. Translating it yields CASSSSNYGYTF.

As DNA, the CDR3 is TGTGCCAGTCGGACGGTCCGGGACAGGGGGTCGAGTCAGTCACCCCTCCACTTT. Its translation: CASRTVRDRGSSQSPLHF. V gene TRBV19 combines with J gene TRBJ1-6; 11 nucleotides agree with TRBD1. The CDR3 is made up of 18 amino acids. Trimming removed 8 bases from V and 10 bases from J; junction bases left unmatched: 19. Germline V CDR1 and CDR2: LNHDA, SQIVND (reference sequence). Variable domain in full (rest from reference TRBV19 and TRBJ1-6): DGGITQSPKYLFRKEGQNVTLSCEQNLNHDAMYWYRQDPGQGLRLIYYSQIVNDFQKGDIAEGYSVSREKKESFPLTVTSAQKNPTAFYLCASRTVRDRGSSQSPLHFGNGTRLTVT.

This CDR3 reads CASSLSRLETQYF. CDR3 bases: TGTGCCAGCAGCTTATCCAGGCTGGAGACCCAGTACTTC. The chain has TRBV7-2 and TRBJ2-5; no definite D call. The CDR3 is made up of 13 amino acids. The germline V gene encodes CDR1 SGHTA and CDR2 FQGNSA. Deletions cut 2 bases from V and 5 bases from J, with 9 bases between.